The sequence of this TCR beta chain was determined in a study of T cell responses to AZD1222 COVID-19 vaccine. Study in general: Second-dose schedules of about 4 or about 12 weeks were combined. Regarding the study as a whole: The donor cohort was predominantly white British with a female majority, and clonal diversity may have been underestimated. Just a handful of AZD1222 recipients tested seropositive at baseline.

In the case of this clone: The antigen is unknown.

The germline V gene has CDR1 MNHEY and CDR2 SVGAGI. V gave up 6 bases and J gave up 8 bases, with 17 bases separating them. This CDR3 is built from 14 residues. The protocol was immunoSEQ multiplex PCR, while the TCRdb copy is restricted to in-frame clones and leaves out a portion. The sample gives about 87,000 clones, approximately 87% of which show up once; 2.8% is in the top ten. The rearrangement uses TRBV6-5 and TRBJ2-1, with D tentatively TRBD2 (6 bases). The TCR sequence derives from an adult in good health. This specimen consisted of peripheral blood, obtained on day 0 of AZD1222 vaccination. This CDR3 is CASRLAVASDEQFF. In DNA form, the CDR3 reads TGTGCCAGCAGATTAGCGGTAGCTTCCGATGAGCAGTTCTTC.